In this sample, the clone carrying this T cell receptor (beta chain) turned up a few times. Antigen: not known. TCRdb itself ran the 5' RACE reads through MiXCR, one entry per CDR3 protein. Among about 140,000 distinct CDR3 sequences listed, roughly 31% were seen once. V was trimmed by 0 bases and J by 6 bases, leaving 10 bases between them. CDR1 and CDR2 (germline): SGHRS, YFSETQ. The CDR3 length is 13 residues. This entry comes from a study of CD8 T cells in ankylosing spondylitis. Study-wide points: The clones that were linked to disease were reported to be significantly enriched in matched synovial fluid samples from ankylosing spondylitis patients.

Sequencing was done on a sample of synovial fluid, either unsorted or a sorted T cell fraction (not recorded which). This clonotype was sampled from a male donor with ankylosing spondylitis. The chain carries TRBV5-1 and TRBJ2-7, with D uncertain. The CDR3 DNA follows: TGCGCCAGCAGCTTGGCCGCTGCCTCCGAGCAGTACTTC. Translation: CASSLAAASEQYF. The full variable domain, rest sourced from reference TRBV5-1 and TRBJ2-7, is KAGVTQTPRYLIKTRGQQVTLSCSPISGHRSVSWYQQTPGQGLQFLFEYFSETQRNKGNFPGRFSGRQFSNSRSEMNVSTLELGDSALYLCASSLAAASEQYFGPGTRLTVT.